This is a list of T cell receptor beta chains from one sample in a study of technical replicates of blood from a few donors. Some clones are missing from TCRdb's copy, which holds only in-frame ones; the method was immunoSEQ multiplex PCR. The sample has 55,000 to 75,000 clones; 85% to 95% are singletons. Sequencing was performed on PBMCs. The receptors were gathered from a human donor in good health. Some clones in this sample may be carry-over from other donors' samples. Both conserved end residues are part of each CDR3. The D gene is left open where the match is weak. Clone size appears in some rows only: once, few, many, or a class for an expanded clone.

TRBD1	TRBV27	-	TRBJ1-2	13	CASIGDRALGYTF	TGTGCCAGCATCGGGGACAGGGCTTTAGGCTACACCTTC
TRBD2	TRBV7-9	-	TRBJ2-3	16	CASSPRTSGVADTQYF	TGTGCCAGCAGCCCAAGGACTAGCGGGGTGGCAGATACGCAGTATTTT
-	TRBV30	-	TRBJ1-5	13	CAWSDQGFQPQHF	TGTGCCTGGAGTGATCAGGGCTTTCAGCCCCAGCATTTT
-	TRBV9	-	TRBJ2-6	18	CASSVVRETELGANVLTF	TGTGCCAGCAGCGTAGTGAGAGAAACAGAGCTTGGGGCCAACGTCCTGACTTTC
-	TRBV12-2	-	TRBJ1-1	17	CASRSTHGTPMNTEAFF	TGTGCAAGTCGCTCAACTCATGGGACACCAATGAACACTGAAGCTTTCTTT
TRBD2	TRBV7-2	-	TRBJ2-1	17	CASSLAVTSGGLNEQFF	TGTGCCAGCAGCTTAGCGGTGACTAGCGGGGGGCTCAATGAGCAGTTCTTC
-	TRBV23-1	-	TRBJ2-7	13	CASFVKQGYEQYF	TGCGCCAGCTTTGTTAAACAGGGCTACGAGCAGTACTTC
-	TRBV7-2	-	TRBJ1-2	16	CASSPPSVGRNYGYTF	TGTGCCAGCAGCCCACCCTCGGTAGGGAGGAACTATGGCTACACCTTC
-	TRBV5-6	-	TRBJ1-4	15	CASSPAGVLDEKLFF	TGTGCCAGCAGCCCGGCGGGGGTTCTGGATGAAAAACTGTTTTTT
TRBD1	TRBV7-9	-	TRBJ1-4	15	CASSLTGSGGAPVRF	TGTGCCAGCAGCTTAACTGGGTCAGGGGGCGCGCCGGTGAGGTTT
TRBD2	TRBV7-9	-	TRBJ2-3	16	CASSSRLAGAEDTQYF	TGTGCCAGCAGCTCAAGACTAGCGGGAGCTGAAGATACGCAGTATTTT
TRBD1	TRBV19	-	TRBJ2-5	14	CASSIGTGRETQYF	TGTGCCAGTAGTATCGGGACAGGGAGAGAGACCCAGTACTTC
TRBD1	TRBV7-2	-	TRBJ1-5	15	CASSVGQAVNQPQHF	TGTGCCAGCAGCGTAGGACAGGCGGTCAATCAGCCCCAGCATTTT
TRBD2	TRBV11-2	-	TRBJ2-7	16	CASSPSRTSGSYEQYF	TGTGCCAGCAGCCCCTCTCGGACTAGCGGGAGCTACGAGCAGTACTTC
-	TRBV11-2	-	TRBJ2-7	15	CASSPRGSGLYEQYF	TGTGCCAGCAGCCCCCGCGGTAGCGGCCTTTACGAGCAGTACTTC
-	TRBV12-5	-	TRBJ2-5	14	CASGAPSRRKTQYF	TGTGCTAGTGGCGCCCCTTCCCGGAGGAAGACCCAGTACTTC
TRBD2	TRBV13	-	TRBJ2-2	15	CASSAGLARTGELFF	TGTGCCAGCAGCGCGGGACTAGCAAGAACCGGGGAGCTGTTTTTT
-	TRBV7-2	-	TRBJ2-5	11	CASSRAETQYF	TGTGCCAGCAGCCGAGCAGAGACCCAGTACTTC
TRBD2	TRBV11-1	-	TRBJ2-7	13	CAPREGPSYEQYF	TGTGCCCCCCGGGAGGGCCCCTCCTACGAGCAGTACTTC
-	TRBV7-9	-	TRBJ2-7	13	CASSFRGSYEQYF	TGTGCCAGCAGCTTTCGAGGCTCCTACGAGCAGTACTTC
-	TRBV4-1	-	TRBJ2-2	16	CASSQGHSINTGELFF	TGCGCCAGCAGCCAAGGACACTCGATTAACACCGGGGAGCTGTTTTTT
-	TRBV7-9	-	TRBJ2-7	14	CASSPRLLTYEQYF	TGTGCCAGCAGCCCGCGACTCCTTACCTACGAGCAGTACTTC
TRBD2	TRBV5-1	-	TRBJ2-3	19	CASSFNPKGLAGGTDTQYF	TGCGCCAGCAGCTTTAATCCTAAGGGACTAGCGGGGGGCACAGATACGCAGTATTTT
-	TRBV28	-	TRBJ2-6	15	CASSFGGSGANVLTF	TGTGCCAGCAGTTTTGGAGGCTCTGGGGCCAACGTCCTGACTTTC
TRBD2	TRBV7-2	-	TRBJ2-7	14	CASSFRGGVYEQYF	TGTGCCAGCAGCTTCCGCGGGGGAGTCTACGAGCAGTACTTC
-	TRBV11-2	once	TRBJ2-7	15	CASSTAGGYSYEQYF	TGTGCCAGCAGCACCGCAGGAGGCTACTCCTACGAGCAGTACTTC
-	TRBV2	-	TRBJ2-3	13	CASIFPSTDTQYF	TGTGCCAGCATCTTTCCTAGCACAGATACGCAGTATTTT
-	TRBV6-7	-	TRBJ1-5	16	CASSYPGGRADQPQHF	TGTGCCAGCAGTTACCCGGGGGGGCGGGCCGATCAGCCCCAGCATTTT
-	TRBV2	-	TRBJ2-2	14	CASSDAGIIGELFF	TGTGCCAGCAGTGATGCAGGGATCATCGGGGAGCTGTTTTTT
-	TRBV4-1	-	TRBJ2-1	11	CASSQAAGQFF	TGCGCCAGCAGCCAGGCGGCGGGGCAGTTCTTC
TRBD2	TRBV7-3	-	TRBJ2-2	15	CASSFGGANTGELFF	TGTGCCAGCAGCTTCGGGGGGGCGAACACCGGGGAGCTGTTTTTT
TRBD1	TRBV18	-	TRBJ1-2	17	CASSPTGTGGFVAGYTF	TGTGCCAGCTCACCGACCGGGACAGGGGGCTTCGTGGCTGGCTACACCTTC
-	TRBV6-5	-	TRBJ2-1	13	CASRGAAIAEQFF	TGTGCCAGCAGGGGGGCTGCAATAGCTGAGCAGTTCTTC
-	TRBV7-2	-	TRBJ1-4	12	CASSPGGGKLFF	TGTGCCAGCAGCCCCGGGGGGGGAAAACTGTTTTTT
-	TRBV21-1	-	TRBJ2-2	19	CASSTPPPSGGTNTGELFF	TGTGCCAGCAGCACTCCGCCCCCTAGCGGGGGGACGAACACCGGGGAGCTGTTTTTT
-	TRBV7-7	few	TRBJ2-7	13	CASSLDDRYEQYF	TGTGCCAGCAGCTTGGATGACAGATACGAGCAGTACTTC
TRBD1	TRBV4-1	-	TRBJ1-2	15	CASSRGTGLGGGYTF	TGCGCCAGCAGCCGAGGGACAGGGCTTGGAGGCGGCTACACCTTC
-	TRBV13	-	TRBJ2-7	11	CASSLYYEQYF	TGTGCCAGCAGCCTGTACTACGAGCAGTACTTC
-	TRBV5-1	-	TRBJ1-1	12	CASSPPTGQAFF	TGCGCCAGCAGCCCGCCAACAGGGCAAGCTTTCTTT
-	TRBV29-1	-	TRBJ2-6	12	CSVLTGANVLTF	TGCAGCGTCCTGACTGGAGCCAACGTCCTGACTTTC
TRBD2	TRBV11-3	-	TRBJ2-4	16	CASSPGHLGGRNIQYF	TGTGCCAGCAGCCCCGGACACCTGGGGGGGAGAAACATTCAGTACTTC
-	TRBV2	once	TRBJ2-2	13	CASSDTGAGELFF	TGTGCCAGCAGTGATACGGGGGCCGGGGAGCTGTTTTTT
TRBD1	TRBV9	once	TRBJ2-7	14	CASSPGTVRYEQYF	TGTGCCAGCAGTCCAGGGACAGTCCGCTACGAGCAGTACTTC
-	TRBV18	-	TRBJ1-6	15	CASSPGKGDQSPLHF	TGTGCCAGCTCACCCGGCAAGGGAGACCAATCACCCCTCCACTTT
-	TRBV4-1	-	TRBJ2-1	16	CASSQGSASSYNEQFF	TGCGCCAGCAGCCAAGGTAGCGCAAGCTCCTACAATGAGCAGTTCTTC
-	TRBV7-8	-	TRBJ2-3	15	CASSLERGGPDTQYF	TGTGCCAGCAGCTTAGAACGGGGTGGGCCAGATACGCAGTATTTT
-	TRBV5-1	-	TRBJ2-7	15	CASSLGQGGSYEQYF	TGCGCCAGCAGCTTGGGGCAGGGGGGATCGTACGAGCAGTACTTC
TRBD2	TRBV4-3	-	TRBJ2-2	16	CASSQDLGGGAGELFF	TGCGCCAGCAGCCAAGATCTCGGTGGGGGGGCCGGGGAGCTGTTTTTT
TRBD1	TRBV10-3	-	TRBJ1-5	13	CAIGSRGDQPQHF	TGTGCCATCGGGAGCAGGGGGGATCAGCCCCAGCATTTT
-	TRBV2	-	TRBJ2-5	12	CASSSLGETQYF	TGTGCCAGCAGTTCTCTCGGGGAGACCCAGTACTTC
-	TRBV30	-	TRBJ1-4	15	CAWSVGGVRNEKLFF	TGTGCCTGGAGTGTTGGAGGGGTCAGGAATGAAAAACTGTTTTTT
-	TRBV2	-	TRBJ1-4	12	CASNPRGRELFF	TGTGCCAGCAACCCGAGAGGCCGGGAACTGTTTTTT
-	TRBV7-2	-	TRBJ1-3	15	CASSPDTTSGNTIYF	TGTGCCAGCAGCCCAGATACAACGTCTGGAAACACCATATATTTT